The 8 T cell receptor beta chains below come from one sample, sequenced in a study of metastatic and nonmetastatic thyroid tumors (TCRdb year 2020). Before undergoing thyroid surgery, none of the patients had been given any kind of treatment. Library preparation was by PCR. TCRdb shows the sequencer as Illumina HiSeq 4000. The public reads were reprocessed in TCRdb via fastp at Q25 and MiXCR, keeping in-frame beta chains. This sample has roughly 17,000 clones in its table, and just under 30% of those were observed once. Under 30% of the sample comes from the top ten. Sequenced: tumor tissue. The receptors shown here come from a male donor with papillary thyroid cancer or a benign thyroid nodule (not recorded which). Some clones in this sample may be carry-over from other donors' samples.

This clone has ten or more counts. A clone one base away is much larger, so this may be a read error. The chain recombines TRBV6-1 with TRBJ2-7, with 8 positions matching TRBD1. The CDR3 extends over 14 amino acids. CDR1 and CDR2 from the germline V gene are MNHNS and SASEGT. The V segment lost 6 bases and the J segment 3 bases; nucleotides outside the gene matches: 7. The CDR3 sequence: CASSQTGDFYEQYF. The CDR3 nucleotides are TGTGCCAGCAGCCAGACAGGGGACTTCTACGAGCAGTACTTC.

With respect to this clone: The germline gene is not matched at one end of the junction; a read error may be the cause. This chain uses TRBV6-2 or TRBV6-3 with TRBJ2-6; D is possibly TRBD1 (6 bases). Germline loops: CDR1 MNHEY, CDR2 SVGEGT. This CDR3 contains 18 residues. In nucleotides, the CDR3 is TGTGCCAGCAGTTACGCGGTACAGGGTTTCTCTGGGGCCCACGTCCCGACTTTC. Amino acids: CASSYAVQGFSGAHVPTF.

This clone occurred many times. One base away lies a much larger clone, so this may be a sequencing read error. The chain employs TRBV30 and TRBJ1-4; D ambiguous. Germline V gene data show CDR1 as GTSNPN and CDR2 as SVGIG (reference sequence). This CDR3 region has 14 residues. The CDR3 is CAWRPSGANEELFF. The CDR3 DNA follows: TGTGCCTGGAGACCTTCGGGAGCTAATGAAGAACTGTTTTTT.

In regard to this clone: Given the absence of the conserved phenylalanine or tryptophan at the CDR3 end, a read error is likely. The CDR3 here is CASSQTSVSTRELFS. CDR3 DNA sequence: TGTGCCAGCAGTCAGACTAGTGTAAGTACCAGGGAGCTGTTTTCT. The V call is TRBV6-2 or TRBV6-3, the J call TRBJ2-2; the D gene is possibly TRBD2 (6 bases). CDR1 MNHEY and CDR2 SVGEGT come from the germline V gene. V was trimmed by 5 bases and J by 9 bases, leaving 19 bases between them. This CDR3 region has 15 residues.

This clone came up a few times. The chain combines TRBV28 with TRBJ1-2; D perhaps matches TRBD1 (5 bases). This CDR3 comprises 17 residues. The germline V gene encodes CDR1 MDHEN and CDR2 SYDVKM. Trimming stripped 6 bases from V and 0 bases from J, with 20 bases between. This CDR3 reads CASRTQGLQPANYGYTF. As DNA, the CDR3 is TGTGCCAGCAGAACCCAGGGACTCCAGCCAGCTAACTATGGCTACACCTTC.

This clone was detected a few times. The chain links TRBV6-1 to TRBJ2-7, with 7 bases identical to TRBD1. Trimming removed 5 bases from V and 5 bases from J; junction bases left unmatched: 12. The CDR3 is made up of 15 amino acids. The germline V gene has CDR1 MNHNS and CDR2 SASEGT. CDR3 loop: CASSRTGVYWDEQYF. Here the CDR3 DNA reads TGTGCCAGCAGTCGCACAGGGGTTTATTGGGACGAGCAGTACTTC.

This clone is medium-sized. This chain joins TRBV6-5 and TRBJ2-7; D may be TRBD2 (6 bases). V was shortened by 2 bases and J by 6 bases, with 20 bases between the two germline ends. The germline CDR1 and CDR2 sequences are MNHEY and SVGAGI. The CDR3 is 16 amino acids. In nucleotides, the CDR3 is TGTGCCAGCAGTTACCTTATACCTTTAGGAGGGTCCGAGCAGTACTTC. Its protein is CASSYLIPLGGSEQYF.

V is TRBV6-1 and J is TRBJ2-3; D may be TRBD1 or TRBD2 (5 bases each). The CDR3 contains 13 residues. V was shortened by 10 bases and J by 2 bases, with 13 bases between the two germline ends. In germline, CDR1 is MNHNS, CDR2 SASEGT. CDR3 bases: TGTGCCACCCCGGAAGGGACCACAGATACGCAGTATTTT. It is translated as CATPEGTTDTQYF.